Listed below are T cell receptor beta chains from one sample, sequenced in a study of T cells in Graves' hyperthyroidism and ophthalmopathy. Each CDR3 protein is one row after TCRdb ran MiXCR on the multiplex PCR reads. Here the sample spans 280,000 or so distinct CDR3 sequences, less than 30% being singletons. Sample: blood. All receptors come from a middle-aged man with Graves' hyperthyroidism that later progressed to Graves' ophthalmopathy. The CDR3 runs from the conserved cysteine through the conserved F or W. Fields, in order: J gene, D gene, V gene, clone size, CDR3 DNA, CDR3 protein. D genes are given only for firm matches. Clone size is stated in some rows and not others, as once, few, many or a class when expanded.

TRBJ2-2	TRBD2	TRBV28	many	TGTGCCAGCAGGGGGACTAGCATCTTCACCGGGGAGCTGTTTTTT	CASRGTSIFTGELFF
TRBJ2-7	TRBD1	TRBV2	many	TGTGCCAGCAGTGGGGGACAGGGGCCCTACGAGCAGTACTTC	CASSGGQGPYEQYF
TRBJ2-7	-	TRBV6-5	once	TGTGCCAGCAGTTACACCCGTCTCCCCTACGAGCAGTACTTC	CASSYTRLPYEQYF
TRBJ2-2	-	TRBV12-3/TRBV12-4	-	TGTGCCAGCAGTTTAGCCCGAGAGGATAGTGGCACCGGGGAGCTGTTTTTT	CASSLAREDSGTGELFF
TRBJ1-2	-	TRBV29-1	many	TGCAGCGTCCAGAATGGACGGGAACACGGCTACACCTTC	CSVQNGREHGYTF
TRBJ2-7	TRBD2	TRBV19	few	TGTGCCAGTAGTTCTAGCGGGAGGTTATACGAGCAGTACTTC	CASSSSGRLYEQYF
TRBJ2-5	-	TRBV28	-	TGTGCCAGCAGTTTCTTTGCACTGGGGGGGACCCAGTACTTC	CASSFFALGGTQYF
TRBJ2-5	-	TRBV7-3	many	TGTGCCAGCAGCGGGGAACGGGGAGAGACCCAGTACTTC	CASSGERGETQYF
TRBJ1-1	-	TRBV7-2	many	TGTGCCAGCAGCTTAGCCCACCCACAAGCAGGGACTGAAGCTTTCTTT	CASSLAHPQAGTEAFF
TRBJ1-1	-	TRBV19	many	TGTGCCAGTAGTATAGATCCTGTAGACACTGAAGCTTTCTTT	CASSIDPVDTEAFF
TRBJ1-1	-	TRBV30	many	TGTGCCTGGAGTGTAGGGAAGAACACTGAAGCTTTCTTT	CAWSVGKNTEAFF
TRBJ1-1	TRBD1	TRBV29-1	many	TGCAGCGTTATTTTCCAGGGGGCGACTTTCTTT	CSVIFQGATFF
TRBJ2-5	-	TRBV19	many	TGTGCCACTCGGGACGTCGAGACCCAGTACTTC	CATRDVETQYF
TRBJ2-7	-	TRBV12-3/TRBV12-4	-	TGTGCCAGCAGTTGGAGCGCCCCTCCTCTAGGGGAGCAGTACTTC	CASSWSAPPLGEQYF
TRBJ2-4	TRBD2	TRBV11-2	-	TGTGCCAGCAGCTCAAGACTAGCGGGTCTAGCCAAAAACATTCAGTACTTC	CASSSRLAGLAKNIQYF
TRBJ2-2	TRBD2	TRBV5-6	few	TGTGCCAGCAGCACTAGCGGGAGGGCCGTCACCGGGGAGCTGTTTTTT	CASSTSGRAVTGELFF
TRBJ2-5	-	TRBV7-2	-	TGTGCCAGCAGCCGGAAGGGAGAGACCCAGTACTTC	CASSRKGETQYF
TRBJ1-2	TRBD1	TRBV24-1	-	TGTGCCACCAGTGATGCGGGACAGAGAGCTGGCTACACCTTC	CATSDAGQRAGYTF
TRBJ2-5	-	TRBV10-3	many	TGTGCCATCAGTGAATTGGTTTGGGAGACCCAGTACTTC	CAISELVWETQYF
TRBJ2-7	TRBD1	TRBV28	many	TGTGCCAGCAGGGTTCGGGGTGCAGGGGGCTGGCACGAGCAGTACTTC	CASRVRGAGGWHEQYF
TRBJ1-2	TRBD1	TRBV27	many	TGTGCCAGCAGCCCCTCCGGGACAGGGCTCTATGGCTACACCTTC	CASSPSGTGLYGYTF
TRBJ1-1	-	TRBV28	-	TGTGCCAGCAGACCAGACATCACTGAAGCTTTCTTT	CASRPDITEAFF
TRBJ2-4	-	TRBV20-1	many	TGCAGTGCTAGAGGGATGGACGGAAACATTCAGTACTTC	CSARGMDGNIQYF
TRBJ1-1	TRBD1	TRBV29-1	-	TGCAGCGTTGAAGGACAGGGAGGCACTGAAGCTTTCTTT	CSVEGQGGTEAFF
TRBJ2-2	-	TRBV12-3/TRBV12-4	many	TGTGCCAGCAGTTTTGATGTGGGCTGGAACACCGGGGAGCTGTTTTTT	CASSFDVGWNTGELFF
TRBJ2-2	TRBD2	TRBV4-1	-	TGCGCCAGCAGGGCAGGACTAGCGGTCCGGAACACCGGGGAGCTGTTTTTT	CASRAGLAVRNTGELFF
TRBJ2-2	TRBD2	TRBV6-1	-	TGTGCCAGCAGTGACGGGGGAGGGGAAACCGGGGAGCTGTTTTTT	CASSDGGGETGELFF
TRBJ1-2	-	TRBV24-1	many	TGTGCCACCAGTGATCCGGGGGAGTCTAACTATGGCTACACCTTC	CATSDPGESNYGYTF
TRBJ1-2	-	TRBV6-1	many	TGTGCCAGCAGTGAATATTCGTTCCTGGGGGCAGCTAACTATGGCTACACCTTC	CASSEYSFLGAANYGYTF
TRBJ2-5	-	TRBV5-4	few	TGTGCCAGCAGCTTGGACAGAGAGGGGACCCAGTACTTC	CASSLDREGTQYF
TRBJ2-5	TRBD1	TRBV20-1	many	TGCAGTGCTAGCTCGGACAGGGGCGAAGAGACCCAGTACTTC	CSASSDRGEETQYF
TRBJ2-5	-	TRBV24-1	many	TGTGCCACCAGTGATTACGGACAGAAAGAGACCCAGTACTTC	CATSDYGQKETQYF
TRBJ2-2	-	TRBV4-1	many	TGCGCCAGCAGCCAACAGGGCCGGTTAAACACCGGGGAGCTGTTTTTT	CASSQQGRLNTGELFF
TRBJ1-2	-	TRBV6-5	many	TGTGCCACGAGCCAGGGAACCTATGGCTACACCTTC	CATSQGTYGYTF
TRBJ2-7	-	TRBV30	once	TGTGCCTGGAGTGTTGGGGTCGAGCAGTACTTC	CAWSVGVEQYF
TRBJ1-2	-	TRBV28	-	TGTGCCAGCGGTCTCAGCCATGGCTACACCTTC	CASGLSHGYTF
TRBJ2-7	-	TRBV30	many	TGTGCCTGGAGTTTCCGGAGCTCCTACGAGCAGTACTTC	CAWSFRSSYEQYF
TRBJ2-5	-	TRBV20-1	many	TGCAGTGCTAGCGGGAGCCCCCAAGAGACCCAGTACTTC	CSASGSPQETQYF
TRBJ2-1	TRBD2	TRBV6-2/TRBV6-3	-	TGTGCCAGCAGGGGGCCGCCGACTAGCGGGAGGGGTGAGCAGTTCTTC	CASRGPPTSGRGEQFF
TRBJ1-2	-	TRBV10-3	many	TGTGCCATCAGGGGTAGCCAGGGCTATGGCTACACCTTC	CAIRGSQGYGYTF
TRBJ2-2	-	TRBV4-2	few	TGTGCCAGCAGCGGTCGAATGGGCGGGATTGGCTCCGGGGAGCTGTTTTTT	CASSGRMGGIGSGELFF
TRBJ1-5	TRBD1	TRBV6-1	many	TGTGCCAGCAGTGTGACAGGGTCGGACAATCAGCCCCAGCATTTT	CASSVTGSDNQPQHF
TRBJ2-7	-	TRBV6-1	few	TGTGCCAGCAGTAGGACAGTCACCTACGAGCAGTACTTC	CASSRTVTYEQYF
TRBJ2-7	TRBD2	TRBV6-5	many	TGTGCCAGCAGTTACTCGACTAGCGCCTACGAGCAGTACTTC	CASSYSTSAYEQYF
TRBJ1-2	-	TRBV19	many	TGTGCCAGTAGTATAGATGCCAATTCAAACTATGGCTACACCTTC	CASSIDANSNYGYTF